This T cell receptor beta chain was profiled in a study of blood T cell repertoires in COVID-19. The assay was immunoSEQ multiplex PCR, and TCRdb's table has in-frame clones only and misses some. This table has 200,000 to 300,000 clones, approximately 86% appearing once. Sequences were obtained from PBMCs or T cells enriched from blood (not recorded which). The sequence derives from a woman aged 40 to 49 with acute COVID-19.

CDR3 sequence: CASSLLRGETQYF. Written as DNA, the CDR3 is TGTGCCAGCAGTCTACTTAGGGGTGAGACCCAGTACTTC. The chain has TRBV12-3 or TRBV12-4 and TRBJ2-5; D might be TRBD1 (5 bases). The CDR3 spans 13 residues. V lost 5 bases, J lost 5 bases, and 12 bases lay in between.